The 3 T cell receptor beta chains below all came from one sample that was sequenced in a study of T cell changes during pregnancy in multiple sclerosis. Produced via immunoSEQ multiplex PCR; TCRdb's table is partial and in-frame only. The repertoire holds nearly 60,000 clones, with about 90% as singletons. Material: CD4+ T cells from peripheral blood mononuclear cells, obtained after pregnancy. Receptor source: a female donor in good health, enrolled as a control in a pregnancy study.

This clone was picked up one time. J is TRBJ2-5 and V is TRBV19, with 8 positions matching TRBD1. Germline V gene data show CDR1 as LNHDA and CDR2 as SQIVND (reference sequence). The V segment lost 9 bases and the J segment 4 bases; nucleotides outside the gene matches: 7. This CDR3 region has 13 residues. This CDR3 is CASKDRERETQYF. In DNA, the CDR3 is TGTGCCAGCAAGGACAGGGAACGAGAGACCCAGTACTTC.

V is TRBV30 and J is TRBJ1-6, with no clear D. V was shortened by 3 bases and J by 6 bases, with 9 bases between the two germline ends. CDR3 length equals 13 residues. Germline V CDR1 and CDR2: GTSNPN, SVGIG (reference sequence). The CDR3 DNA is TGTGCCTGGAGCCGAGGCAGTAATTCACCCCTCCACTTT. This codes for CAWSRGSNSPLHF.

The chain carries TRBV2 and TRBJ2-7; TRBD1 aligns across 7 bases. CDR3 length: 12 amino acids. Unmatched junction bases numbered 5, after V lost 6 bases and J lost 6 bases. CDR1 is SNHLY, CDR2 FYNNEI, per germline. Here the CDR3 reads CASRETGVEQYF. The CDR3 nucleotides read TGTGCCAGCAGGGAAACAGGGGTCGAGCAGTACTTC. Drawing the rest from reference TRBV2 and TRBJ2-7, the complete variable domain is EPEVTQTPSHQVTQMGQEVILRCVPISNHLYFYWYRQILGQKVEFLVSFYNNEISEKSEIFDDQFSVERPDGSNFTLKIRSTKLEDSAMYFCASRETGVEQYFGPGTRLTVT.